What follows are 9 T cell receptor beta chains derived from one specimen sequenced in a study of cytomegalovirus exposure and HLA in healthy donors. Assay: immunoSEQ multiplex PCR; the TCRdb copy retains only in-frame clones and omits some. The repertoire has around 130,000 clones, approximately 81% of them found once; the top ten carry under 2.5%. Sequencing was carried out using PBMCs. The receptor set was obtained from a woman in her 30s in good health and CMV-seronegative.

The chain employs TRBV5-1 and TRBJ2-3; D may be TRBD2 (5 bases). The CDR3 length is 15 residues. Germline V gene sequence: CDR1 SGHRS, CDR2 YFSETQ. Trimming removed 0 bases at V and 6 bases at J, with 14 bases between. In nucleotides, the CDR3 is TGCGCCAGCAGCTTGGCCGAGTCCCCTAGCGATACGCAGTATTTT. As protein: CASSLAESPSDTQYF.

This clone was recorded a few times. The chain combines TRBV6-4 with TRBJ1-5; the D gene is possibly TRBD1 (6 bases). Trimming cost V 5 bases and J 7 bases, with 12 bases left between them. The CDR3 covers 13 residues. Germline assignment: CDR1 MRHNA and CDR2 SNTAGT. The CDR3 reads CASSLDSNQPQHF. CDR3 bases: TGTGCCAGCAGTCTGGACAGTAACCAGCCCCAGCATTTT.

CDR3 DNA: TGTGCCAGCGGAGGAGGGAATTCACCCCTCCACTTT. The encoded protein is CASGGGNSPLHF. This chain uses TRBV6-5 with TRBJ1-6; no clear D gene. The CDR3 covers 12 residues. Germline V CDR1 and CDR2: MNHEY, SVGAGI. V was pared by 8 bases and J by 7 bases, with 9 bases between.

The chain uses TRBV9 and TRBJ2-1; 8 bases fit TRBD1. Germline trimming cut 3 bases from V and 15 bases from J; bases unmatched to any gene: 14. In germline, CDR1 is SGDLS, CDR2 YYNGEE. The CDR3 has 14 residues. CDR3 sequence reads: CASSAGTGGDWLFF. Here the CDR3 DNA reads TGTGCCAGCAGCGCCGGGACAGGAGGCGATTGGTTGTTCTTC.

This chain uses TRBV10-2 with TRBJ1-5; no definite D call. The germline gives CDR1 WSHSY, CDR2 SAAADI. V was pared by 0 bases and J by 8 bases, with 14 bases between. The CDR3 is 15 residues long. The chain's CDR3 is CASSESAAAREPQHF. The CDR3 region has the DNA TGCGCCAGCAGTGAGTCGGCAGCAGCGAGGGAGCCCCAGCATTTT.

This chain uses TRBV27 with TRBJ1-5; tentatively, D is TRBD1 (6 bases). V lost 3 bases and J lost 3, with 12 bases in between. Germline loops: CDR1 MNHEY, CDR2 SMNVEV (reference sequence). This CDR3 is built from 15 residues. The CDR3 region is CASSFRQDLNQPQHF. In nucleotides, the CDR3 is TGTGCCAGCAGTTTCCGACAGGACCTCAATCAGCCCCAGCATTTT.

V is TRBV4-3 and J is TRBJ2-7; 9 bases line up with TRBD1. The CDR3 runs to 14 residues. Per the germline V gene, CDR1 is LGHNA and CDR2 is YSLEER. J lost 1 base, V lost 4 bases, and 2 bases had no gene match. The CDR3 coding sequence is TGCGCCAGCAGCCCCGGGACAGGGTCCTACGAGCAGTACTTC. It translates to CASSPGTGSYEQYF.

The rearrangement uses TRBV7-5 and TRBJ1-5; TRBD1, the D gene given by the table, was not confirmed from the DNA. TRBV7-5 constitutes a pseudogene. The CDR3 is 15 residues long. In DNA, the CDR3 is TGTGCCAGAAGGACAGGTCCCTATAGCAATCAGCCCCAGCATTTT. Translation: CARRTGPYSNQPQHF.

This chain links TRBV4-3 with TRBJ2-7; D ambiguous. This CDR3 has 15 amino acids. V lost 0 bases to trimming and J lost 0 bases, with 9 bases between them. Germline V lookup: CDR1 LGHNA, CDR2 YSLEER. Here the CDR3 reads CASSQDRGLSYEQYF. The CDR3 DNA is TGCGCCAGCAGCCAAGATCGTGGCCTCTCCTACGAGCAGTACTTC.